This record concerns one T cell receptor (beta chain) sequence. Its specificity is not known. This entry belongs to a study of T cell repertoires in cytomegalovirus infection. V dropped 2 bases and J dropped 5 bases, with 18 bases sitting between them. The CDR3 runs to 16 residues. Per germline, CDR1 LGHDT and CDR2 YNNKEL (reference sequence). Each CDR3 protein gets one entry after TCRdb re-called the reads with MiXCR. Among under 850,000 distinct CDR3 sequences listed, roughly 30% were seen once. This sequence was found in a human donor in good health (CMV status not recorded). Some clones in this sample may be carry-over from other donors' samples. V is TRBV3-1 and J is TRBJ1-1; D might be TRBD1 (5 bases). Specimen: cultured PBMCs, collected from culture after CMV antigen stimulation. The CDR3 loop is CASSQSTAIFITEAFF. The CDR3, as DNA: TGTGCCAGCAGCCAATCGACAGCCATATTCATAACTGAAGCTTTCTTT. Full variable domain (rest looked up from reference TRBV3-1 and TRBJ1-1): DTAVSQTPKYLVTQMGNDKSIKCEQNLGHDTMYWYKQDSKKFLKIMFSYNNKELIINETVPNRFSPKSPDKAHLNLHINSLELGDSAVYFCASSQSTAIFITEAFFGQGTRLTVV.